Reported below is one T cell receptor beta chain. Cohorts were based on clinical histories the participants reported. The data were taken from a study of blood T cell repertoires in COVID-19. Study as a whole: The United States, Italy and Spain were the sources of the acute and convalescent COVID-19 samples. In each case, the material was cDNA or gDNA derived from T cells, B-cell-depleted T cells, or PBMCs.

The data were produced by immunoSEQ multiplex PCR, yet TCRdb's version contains in-frame clones alone and is incomplete. The sample lists a few hundred thousand clones; roughly 87% were seen once. This CDR3 has 12 amino acids. With 7 bases clipped from V and 5 bases from J, the junction kept 6 bases outside the gene matches. Germline V gene lookup returns CDR1 SQVTM and CDR2 ANQGSEA. The chain combines TRBV29-1 with TRBJ2-5, with TRBD1 identical over 8 bases. The receptor was isolated from a man between 18 and 29 years old with acute COVID-19. The sequencing input was PBMCs or T cells enriched from blood (not recorded which). CDR3: CSGTGSTETQYF. CDR3 sequence (DNA): TGCAGCGGGACAGGGAGTACGGAGACCCAGTACTTC.